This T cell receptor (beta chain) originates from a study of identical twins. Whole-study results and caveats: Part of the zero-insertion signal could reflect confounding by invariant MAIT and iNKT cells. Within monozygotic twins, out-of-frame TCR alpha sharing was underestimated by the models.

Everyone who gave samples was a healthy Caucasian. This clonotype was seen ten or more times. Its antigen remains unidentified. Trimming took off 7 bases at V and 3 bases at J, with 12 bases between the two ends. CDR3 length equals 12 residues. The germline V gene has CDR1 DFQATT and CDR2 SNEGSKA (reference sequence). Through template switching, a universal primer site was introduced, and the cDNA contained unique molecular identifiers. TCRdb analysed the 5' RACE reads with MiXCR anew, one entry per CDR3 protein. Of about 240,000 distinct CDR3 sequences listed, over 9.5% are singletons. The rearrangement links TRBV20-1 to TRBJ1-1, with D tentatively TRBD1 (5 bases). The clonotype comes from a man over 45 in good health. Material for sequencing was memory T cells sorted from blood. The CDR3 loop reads CSERGRDTEAFF. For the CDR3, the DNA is TGCAGTGAGAGGGGTCGGGACACTGAAGCTTTCTTT.